Presented here are 28 T cell receptor beta chains from one specimen sequenced in a study of cytomegalovirus exposure and HLA in healthy donors. Primers for the PCR totalled 60 Vbeta and 13 Jbeta. Here immunoSEQ multiplex PCR was the method, and the copy in TCRdb shows in-frame clones only, minus some. The data show some 190,000 clones, with around 82% seen just once and 1.5% to 2% held by the top ten. The sample consisted of PBMCs. The receptor source for this set is a man aged 18 to 29 in good health and CMV-seronegative.

As DNA, the CDR3 is TGTGCCAGTAAGAAGACAGGGGTTAACACTGAAGCTTTCTTT. It encodes CASKKTGVNTEAFF. This chain links TRBV19 with TRBJ1-1, with TRBD1 matching 8 bases. CDR1 LNHDA and CDR2 SQIVND come from the germline V gene (reference sequence). This CDR3 is built from 14 residues. V lost 7 bases to trimming and J lost 2 bases; unmatched junction nucleotides: 6.

Remarks on this clone: A junction end diverges from the germline sequence, so it may reflect a read error. The chain uses TRBV28 and TRBJ1-5, with TRBD1 identical over 8 bases. Germline-derived CDR1 and CDR2 are MDHEN and SYDVKM. This CDR3 is 12 amino acids long. This chain's CDR3 is CASGQGPEPRHF. For the CDR3, the DNA is TGTGCCAGCGGACAGGGTCCGGAGCCCCGGCATTTT.

V gene TRBV15 combines with J gene TRBJ2-5, with a weak D call TRBD2 (5 bases). Trimming removed 0 bases from V and 4 bases from J, with 12 bases in between. CDR1 LNHNV and CDR2 YYDKDF come from the germline V gene (reference sequence). CDR3 length: 15 amino acids. The CDR3 DNA reads TGTGCCACCAGCAGAGAACGGGGATTGGGAGAGACCCAGTACTTC. It encodes CATSRERGLGETQYF.

The gene calls are TRBV9 and TRBJ2-1; maybe TRBD2 (6 bases). Deletions cut 4 bases from V and 9 bases from J, with 14 bases between. CDR1 is SGDLS and CDR2 is YYNGEE in the germline V gene. This CDR3 contains 13 residues. CDR3 loop: CASSPRRGSEQFF. CDR3 nucleotide sequence: TGTGCCAGCAGCCCTCGTCGGGGGAGTGAGCAGTTCTTC.

The CDR3 sequence is CASSLVRRATNEKLFF. CDR3 nucleotide sequence: TGTGCCAGCAGCTTAGTCCGACGGGCAACTAATGAAAAACTGTTTTTT. The chain uses TRBV7-8 and TRBJ1-4; no clear D gene. CDR1 is SGHVS and CDR2 is FQNEAQ in the germline V gene. V gave up 1 base and J gave up 0 bases, with 9 bases separating them. This CDR3 region has 16 residues.

The rearrangement links TRBV28 to TRBJ1-1; possibly TRBD1 for D (5 bases). This CDR3 spans 16 amino acids. V was shortened by 1 base and J by 6 bases, with 18 bases between the two germline ends. Germline CDR1 and CDR2: MDHEN and SYDVKM. CDR3 loop: CASSLLGGEDVAEAFF. The CDR3 region has the DNA TGTGCCAGCAGTTTATTGGGGGGTGAGGATGTGGCTGAAGCTTTCTTT.

The chain couples TRBV6-6 to TRBJ2-3, with 9 nucleotides matching TRBD1. CDR3 size: 16 residues. Germline V gene lookup returns CDR1 MNHNY and CDR2 SVGAGI (reference sequence). V lost 4 bases and J lost 2; bases outside the gene matches: 7. The CDR3 here is CASSWTGATNTDTQYF. CDR3 in DNA: TGTGCCAGCAGTTGGACAGGGGCGACCAACACAGATACGCAGTATTTT.

V usage is TRBV27 and J usage is TRBJ1-2, with TRBD1 matching over 7 bases. Germline CDR1 reads MNHEY; CDR2 reads SMNVEV (reference sequence). The trim removed 2 bases at V and 6 bases at J, leaving 6 bases unmatched. The CDR3 extends over 14 amino acids. The CDR3 nucleotides read TGTGCCAGCAGTTTAGACAGGGCTCTCGATGGCTACACCTTC. Amino acid sequence: CASSLDRALDGYTF.

This chain uses TRBV13 with TRBJ1-3; D may be TRBD1 (5 bases). CDR3 length: 16 residues. The V gene's germline CDR1 is PRHDT and CDR2 FYEKMQ (reference sequence). V was clipped by 2 bases and J by 0 bases, with 11 bases between them. DNA for the CDR3: TGTGCCAGCAGCTTATCAGGGTTAAACTCTGGAAACACCATATATTTT. It is translated as CASSLSGLNSGNTIYF.

The chain uses TRBV7-8 and TRBJ2-1; 7 positions match TRBD2. The V gene end was trimmed by 1 base and the J gene end by 4 bases; junction bases not matched to a gene: 13. The germline V gene has CDR1 SGHVS and CDR2 FQNEAQ. The CDR3 length is 18 residues. The CDR3 bases are TGTGCCAGCAGCTTAGGGGGAGTGGGAGGGCCAGTGTACAATGAGCAGTTCTTC. This gives the protein CASSLGGVGGPVYNEQFF.

J is TRBJ2-2 and V is TRBV18, with D perhaps matching TRBD1 (5 bases). This CDR3 spans 12 amino acids. Trimming took off 6 bases at V and 7 bases at J, with 9 bases between the two ends. Per the germline V gene, CDR1 is KGHSH and CDR2 is LQKENI. The CDR3 DNA follows: TGTGCCAGCTCGCCTGACAGCGGGGAGCTGTTTTTT. Translating gives CASSPDSGELFF.

This rearrangement joins TRBV28 to TRBJ2-7; 8 nucleotides line up with TRBD1. Trimming cost V 6 bases and J 2 bases; bases outside gene matches: 9. The CDR3 contains 15 residues. The germline CDR1 and CDR2 sequences are MDHEN and SYDVKM. The CDR3 sequence is CASSKYQGAAYEQYF. In DNA form, the CDR3 reads TGTGCCAGCAGCAAATATCAGGGGGCCGCCTACGAGCAGTACTTC.

The chain combines TRBV19 with TRBJ1-3; D is undetermined. Trimming shortened V by 4 bases and J by 0 bases, and 10 bases separated the two germline ends. The CDR3 is made up of 15 amino acids. Germline CDR1 reads LNHDA; CDR2 reads SQIVND (reference sequence). In DNA, the CDR3 is TGTGCCAGTAGTACCGTAACCTACTCTGGAAACACCATATATTTT. It codes for CASSTVTYSGNTIYF. Variable domain in full (rest from reference TRBV19 and TRBJ1-3): DGGITQSPKYLFRKEGQNVTLSCEQNLNHDAMYWYRQDPGQGLRLIYYSQIVNDFQKGDIAEGYSVSREKKESFPLTVTSAQKNPTAFYLCASSTVTYSGNTIYFGEGSWLTVV.

This chain joins TRBV11-3 and TRBJ2-3, with unresolved D. Between the trimmed V and J ends, which lost 5 bases and 2 bases, there was a span of 5 bases. The CDR3 extends over 12 amino acids. The germline V gene encodes CDR1 SGHNT and CDR2 YENEEA. The CDR3 bases are TGTGCCAGCAGCGTCTACACAGATACGCAGTATTTT. Its translation: CASSVYTDTQYF.

V is TRBV4-1 and J is TRBJ1-6; D is perhaps TRBD1 (5 bases). The germline V gene has CDR1 MGHRA and CDR2 YSYEKL. The CDR3 spans 16 residues. The germline V and J ends were trimmed by 1 base and 6 bases, with 13 bases remaining between them. The CDR3, as DNA: TGCGCCAGCAGCCAAGGACAGCGACTTGCTAATTCACCCCTCCACTTT. Amino acids: CASSQGQRLANSPLHF.

The rearrangement joins TRBV7-2 to TRBJ1-1; no clear D. The V end lost 1 base, the J end lost 4 bases, and 13 bases lay between the germline ends. The germline gives CDR1 SGHTA, CDR2 FQGNSA. The CDR3 is made up of 15 amino acids. CDR3 loop: CASSLVGSGGTEAFF. The CDR3 nucleotides read TGTGCCAGCAGCTTAGTCGGATCGGGAGGCACTGAAGCTTTCTTT.

CDR3 in amino acids: CASRLTGSSGNTIYF. Here the CDR3 DNA reads TGTGCCAGCAGATTGACTGGGAGCTCTGGAAACACCATATATTTT. The V gene is TRBV7-2, the J gene TRBJ1-3, with D unclear. The V gene's germline CDR1 is SGHTA and CDR2 FQGNSA. The CDR3 covers 15 residues. V lost 6 bases and J lost 0, with 12 bases in between. The full variable domain, in which reference TRBV7-2 and TRBJ1-3 provide the parts outside the CDR3, is GAGVSQSPSNKVTEKGKDVELRCDPISGHTALYWYRQSLGQGLEFLIYFQGNSAPDKSGLPSDRFSAERTGGSVSTLTIQRTQQEDSAVYLCASRLTGSSGNTIYFGEGSWLTVV.

This chain links TRBV5-4 with TRBJ2-5; tentative D call: TRBD2 (6 bases). Germline values: CDR1 SGHNT, CDR2 YYREEE (reference sequence). With 5 bases removed from V and 2 bases from J, the gap between germline ends came to 16 bases. This CDR3 spans 15 amino acids. The DNA of the CDR3 is TGTGCCAGCAGTTCGGAGGGGACCCTTCAAGAGACCCAGTACTTC. Translated: CASSSEGTLQETQYF.

With regard to this clone: A read error may produce the germline difference seen at one junction end. The chain joins TRBV7-9 to TRBJ2-7, with 11 bases that match TRBD2. CDR1 and CDR2 (germline): SEHNR, FQNEAQ (reference sequence). The CDR3 contains 17 residues. The CDR3 DNA sequence: TGTTCCAGCAGCTTATATGCTAGCGGGGGGCTACCCTACGAGCAGTACTTC. Its protein is CSSSLYASGGLPYEQYF.

The CDR3 nucleotides are TGTGCCAGCAGCTTACAAACCTACGAGCAGTACTTC. Encoded protein: CASSLQTYEQYF. This rearrangement joins TRBV11-2 to TRBJ2-7; D gene unclear. The V gene's germline CDR1 is SGHAT and CDR2 FQNNGV. Trimming cost V 2 bases and J 2 bases, with 4 bases left between them. This CDR3 is built from 12 residues.

The gene calls are TRBV18 and TRBJ2-1, with TRBD2 identical over 14 bases. With V trimmed by 0 bases and J by 7 bases, 11 bases remained unmatched. CDR3 size: 19 residues. The germline V gene encodes CDR1 KGHSH and CDR2 LQKENI. This CDR3 reads CASSPPTGTSGGPRNEQFF. CDR3 nucleotide sequence: TGTGCCAGCTCACCACCGACTGGGACTAGCGGGGGCCCCCGGAATGAGCAGTTCTTC.

This chain links TRBV7-2 with TRBJ2-7, with a weak D call TRBD2 (6 bases). Germline assignment: CDR1 SGHTA and CDR2 FQGNSA. With 5 bases removed from V and 3 bases from J, the gap between germline ends came to 20 bases. CDR3 size: 16 residues. In nucleotides, the CDR3 is TGTGCCAGCAGCCCTAGGGAGGACCCGAGATACTACGAGCAGTACTTC. It codes for CASSPREDPRYYEQYF.

This sequence joins TRBV19 and TRBJ2-1, with D possibly matching TRBD1 (5 bases). The CDR3 length is 13 residues. Trimming cost V 6 bases and J 4 bases, with 10 bases left between them. The germline V gene encodes CDR1 LNHDA and CDR2 SQIVND (reference sequence). The CDR3 coding sequence is TGTGCCAGTAGGACGACAGTTTACAATGAGCAGTTCTTC. Protein product: CASRTTVYNEQFF. Filled out from reference TRBV19 and TRBJ2-1, the complete variable domain reads DGGITQSPKYLFRKEGQNVTLSCEQNLNHDAMYWYRQDPGQGLRLIYYSQIVNDFQKGDIAEGYSVSREKKESFPLTVTSAQKNPTAFYLCASRTTVYNEQFFGPGTRLTVL.

This rearrangement joins TRBV28 to TRBJ1-5, with D perhaps matching TRBD1 (5 bases). Trimming stripped 6 bases from V and 2 bases from J, with 17 bases between. The germline V gene has CDR1 MDHEN and CDR2 SYDVKM. CDR3 length: 16 amino acids. The CDR3 nucleotides read TGTGCCAGCAGCCGTAGACAGAATAGGGGCAATCAGCCCCAGCATTTT. Translation: CASSRRQNRGNQPQHF.

This chain connects TRBV28 to TRBJ1-1; tentatively, D is TRBD1 (6 bases). The CDR3 totals 15 residues. Germline CDR1 reads MDHEN; CDR2 reads SYDVKM. The germline V and J ends were trimmed by 5 bases and 1 base, with 14 bases remaining between them. CDR3 bases: TGTGCCAGCAGTCCCACCGGGACATCGAACACTGAAGCTTTCTTT. Translation: CASSPTGTSNTEAFF.

CDR3 DNA: TGCGCCAGCAGCTCCACAGGACTATCGGAGACCCAGTACTTC. Protein product: CASSSTGLSETQYF. The genes are TRBV5-1 and TRBJ2-5; maybe TRBD2 (6 bases). Trimming removed 3 bases at V and 5 bases at J, with 14 bases between. Per germline, CDR1 SGHRS and CDR2 YFSETQ. The CDR3 consists of 14 residues.

CDR3 residues: CAISEGAGKYNEQFF. In DNA, the CDR3 is TGTGCCATCAGTGAGGGGGCGGGAAAATACAATGAGCAGTTCTTC. The rearrangement links TRBV10-3 to TRBJ2-1, with D tentatively TRBD2 (6 bases). The V and J ends lost 2 bases and 4 bases respectively, with 12 bases between them. CDR3 length: 15 amino acids. Germline loops: CDR1 ENHRY, CDR2 SYGVKD.

There are a few counts of this clone. The chain has TRBV5-1 and TRBJ2-7; 11 nucleotides agree with TRBD2. There are 17 residues in the CDR3. Losses at the gene ends were 1 base for V and 0 bases for J; bases not matched to a gene: 6. CDR1 SGHRS and CDR2 YFSETQ come from the germline V gene. The CDR3 spells CASSLRLTSGTSYEQYF. CDR3 sequence (DNA): TGCGCCAGCAGCTTGAGATTGACTAGCGGGACCTCCTACGAGCAGTACTTC.